This TCR beta chain was captured by sequencing in a study of T-cell memory formation after mild COVID-19. On the study more broadly: There were largely donor-specific TCR clusters. Study results and limitations: A subset of responding clones appeared in pre-infection memory, suggesting cross-reactive memory joined. Nothing confirmed that second-wave clones peaking on day 37 were specific for SARS-CoV-2.

Of note for this clonotype: Its antigen is not identified.

Germline V gene data show CDR1 as SGHVS and CDR2 as FQNEAQ. The junction had 15 bases not matched to a gene; V was cut back by 5 bases and J by 5 bases. The length of the CDR3 is 17 residues. Researchers used 5'RACE with constant-segment primers to make TCR alpha and TCR beta cDNA libraries that carry sample barcodes and UMIs. Via MiXCR, TCRdb re-called the 5' RACE reads, giving one row per CDR3 protein. The sample lists roughly 300,000 distinct CDR3 sequences, 7% to 10% occurring once. This sequence was found in a man younger than 35 who had mild COVID-19 (a few samples of this study predate the infection). Cell type and time point are not known. Sample: PBMCs or a T cell subset sorted from them (not recorded which). J is TRBJ2-5 and V is TRBV7-8; the match to TRBD2 covers 9 bases. The DNA for the CDR3 is TGTGCCAGCAGCCAACGCCCCTCTAGCGGGGTAAAGGAGACCCAGTACTTC. Protein product: CASSQRPSSGVKETQYF.